The 27 T cell receptor beta chains listed next were all sequenced from one sample in a study of blood T cell repertoires in COVID-19. Clones were read by immunoSEQ multiplex PCR, and TCRdb kept only the in-frame ones, dropping some. This table has around 78,000 clones, over 75% appearing once. The sample was peripheral blood. The receptors were sampled from a man in his 70s with active or convalescent COVID-19.

This clone was observed once. The rearrangement uses TRBV7-2 and TRBJ1-6; the D is unclear. From germline, CDR1 is SGHTA and CDR2 FQGNSA. Trimming shortened V by 1 base and J by 3 bases, and 19 bases separated the two germline ends. The CDR3 has 19 amino acids. The CDR3 bases are TGTGCCAGCAGCTTAGTGGCTTTAGGTACAGCAGACTATAATTCACCCCTCCACTTT. This translates into CASSLVALGTADYNSPLHF.

V is TRBV28 and J is TRBJ2-2, with TRBD2 identical over 9 bases. The CDR3 runs 15 residues. Germline V CDR1 and CDR2: MDHEN, SYDVKM. V was clipped by 6 bases and J by 7 bases; unmatched bases: 9. This CDR3 is CASSLGLAGLGELFF. The CDR3 nucleotides are TGTGCCAGCAGCCTAGGGCTAGCGGGACTCGGGGAGCTGTTTTTT.

This clone was detected only a few times. The sample holds other DNA sequences that translate to the same CDR3. The V and J genes are TRBV3-1 (or the pseudogene TRBV3-2) and TRBJ2-1, with 11 nucleotides matching TRBD2. V shed 4 bases, J shed 7 bases, and the junction held 3 bases outside the gene matches. The CDR3 runs 14 residues. CDR1 LGHDT and CDR2 YNNKEL come from the germline V gene (reference sequence). The CDR3 spells CASSLRTSGNEQFF. CDR3 nucleotides: TGTGCCAGCAGCCTGCGGACTAGCGGGAATGAGCAGTTCTTC.

The sample holds a few counts of this clone. The chain is built from TRBV6-5 and TRBJ1-5; the D is unclear. Per the germline V gene, CDR1 is MNHEY and CDR2 is SVGAGI. V was pared by 4 bases and J by 3 bases, with 10 bases between. This CDR3 spans 14 amino acids. The CDR3 spells CASSSSLINQPQHF. The CDR3, as DNA: TGTGCCAGCAGTTCCTCCCTTATCAATCAGCCCCAGCATTTT.

This sequence joins TRBV4-2 and TRBJ2-3; D uncertain. Per germline, CDR1 LGHNA and CDR2 YNFKEQ. Trimming took 2 bases from V and 4 from J, leaving 13 bases between them. There are 15 residues in the CDR3. The chain's CDR3 is CASSQQHLGADTQYF. The CDR3 DNA reads as TGTGCCAGCAGCCAACAACATCTGGGCGCAGATACGCAGTATTTT.

The genes are TRBV5-4 and TRBJ2-7; weak D call: TRBD1 (5 bases). The CDR3 runs 15 residues. Germline V gene lookup returns CDR1 SGHNT and CDR2 YYREEE (reference sequence). The ends were cut back, 0 bases at V and 3 bases at J, with 13 bases in the middle. This CDR3 is CASSLDTGTIYEQYF. Written as DNA, the CDR3 is TGTGCCAGCAGCTTGGACACAGGTACTATCTACGAGCAGTACTTC.

The rearrangement links TRBV19 to TRBJ1-5, with TRBD1 matching 9 bases. Germline CDR1 reads LNHDA; CDR2 reads SQIVND (reference sequence). This CDR3 is 15 amino acids long. The V gene end was trimmed by 4 bases and the J gene end by 1 base; junction bases not matched to a gene: 2. The CDR3 DNA is TGTGCCAGTAGTACCGGGACAGGGAGCAATCAGCCCCAGCATTTT. It specifies CASSTGTGSNQPQHF.

The V and J genes are TRBV5-6 and TRBJ2-7, with 12 bases identical to TRBD2. The CDR3 consists of 14 residues. V shed 4 bases, J shed 5 bases, and the junction held 4 bases outside the gene matches. Germline values: CDR1 SGHDT, CDR2 YYEEEE. The CDR3 protein is CASSLTSGSDEQYF. DNA of the CDR3: TGTGCCAGCAGCCTGACTAGCGGGAGCGACGAGCAGTACTTC.

The genes are TRBV4-3 and TRBJ2-2, with D possibly being TRBD2 (6 bases). Germline V gene sequence: CDR1 LGHNA, CDR2 YSLEER. This CDR3 has 16 residues. V was pared by 0 bases and J by 0 bases, with 8 bases between. The CDR3 nucleotides are TGCGCCAGCAGCCAAGATAGACTAGCGAACACCGGGGAGCTGTTTTTT. Translated, it gives CASSQDRLANTGELFF.

This chain connects TRBV7-2 to TRBJ1-2, with D maybe TRBD1 (5 bases). The germline V gene encodes CDR1 SGHTA and CDR2 FQGNSA. The CDR3 has 14 amino acids. Trimming cost V 4 bases and J 3 bases, with 12 bases left between them. The CDR3: CASSSSGVYYGYTF. CDR3 bases: TGTGCCAGCAGCTCCTCGGGGGTATACTATGGCTACACCTTC.

V gene TRBV28 combines with J gene TRBJ2-1, with 9 bases aligning to TRBD2. V was pared by 6 bases and J by 3 bases, with 9 bases of the junction left unmatched. CDR3 length: 16 residues. CDR1 and CDR2 from the germline V gene are MDHEN and SYDVKM. The CDR3 coding sequence is TGTGCCAGCAGCCCAGGGGGGACTAGCAACTACAATGAGCAGTTCTTC. This gives the protein CASSPGGTSNYNEQFF.

V gene TRBV27 combines with J gene TRBJ2-7; TRBD2 matches at 11 bases. Losses at the gene ends were 5 bases for V and 2 bases for J; bases not matched to a gene: 5. Per germline, CDR1 MNHEY and CDR2 SMNVEV (reference sequence). The length of the CDR3 is 15 residues. CDR3 amino acids: CASSGYSGRAYEQYF. The CDR3, as DNA: TGTGCCAGCAGTGGATATAGCGGGAGGGCCTACGAGCAGTACTTC.

J is TRBJ1-5 and V is TRBV28; 10 bases agree with TRBD1. Germline V gene lookup returns CDR1 MDHEN and CDR2 SYDVKM. There are 15 residues in the CDR3. V lost 8 bases, J lost 6 bases, and 10 bases stayed unmatched. Here the CDR3 reads CASLLGTGESQPQHF. The CDR3 DNA reads as TGTGCCAGCCTCTTAGGGACAGGGGAGAGTCAGCCCCAGCATTTT.

The chain recombines TRBV6-5 with TRBJ2-7; 7 nucleotides agree with TRBD1. The CDR3 runs 13 residues. Per germline, CDR1 MNHEY and CDR2 SVGAGI. Unmatched junction bases numbered 9, after V lost 6 bases and J lost 7 bases. The CDR3 DNA reads TGTGCCAGCAGGGACAGGTCCCCTAGGGAGCAGTACTTC. Its protein product is CASRDRSPREQYF.

The chain employs TRBV2 and TRBJ2-1; 7 bases match TRBD1. The CDR3 consists of 15 residues. Germline V CDR1 and CDR2: SNHLY, FYNNEI. V shed 6 bases and J 7 bases; nucleotides not matched to a gene: 12. The CDR3 DNA is TGTGCCAGCAGCGGGACAGCCACTAGGTTGAATGAGCAGTTCTTC. Its protein product is CASSGTATRLNEQFF.

This clone was counted a single time. The genes are TRBV6-6 and TRBJ2-3, with D possibly TRBD1 on 5 matching bases. Germline V gene data show CDR1 as MNHNY and CDR2 as SVGAGI (reference sequence). V gave up 2 bases and J gave up 0 bases, with 12 bases separating them. The CDR3 is 16 amino acids. The CDR3 protein is CASSYDRPSSTDTQYF. The DNA for the CDR3 is TGTGCCAGCAGTTACGACAGACCCTCTAGCACAGATACGCAGTATTTT.

The rearrangement links TRBV4-1 to TRBJ2-2; 8 nucleotides align to TRBD1. There are 15 residues in the CDR3. The trim removed 8 bases at V and 5 bases at J, leaving 10 bases unmatched. The V gene's germline CDR1 is MGHRA and CDR2 YSYEKL. Here the CDR3 DNA reads TGCGCCAGCGGGGTGGGGACAGGAGGAACCGGGGAGCTGTTTTTT. It translates to CASGVGTGGTGELFF.

The V gene is TRBV5-1, the J gene TRBJ1-4, with TRBD1 as a possible D gene (5 bases). V was cut by 4 bases and J by 3 bases, with 10 bases left in between. The CDR3 sequence is 14 residues long. The germline gives CDR1 SGHRS, CDR2 YFSETQ. CDR3 residues: CASSRGSANEKLFF. CDR3 nucleotides: TGCGCCAGCAGCCGGGGGTCGGCTAATGAAAAACTGTTTTTT.

The chain employs TRBV3-1 (or the pseudogene TRBV3-2) and TRBJ2-3; D is unresolved. With 1 base removed from V and 3 bases from J, the gap between germline ends came to 20 bases. Germline assignment: CDR1 LGHDT and CDR2 YNNKEL (reference sequence). The CDR3 consists of 18 residues. The CDR3 nucleotides read TGTGCCAGCAGCCAAGTCCCCCCTGGAGCGCAATATACAGATACGCAGTATTTT. Translation: CASSQVPPGAQYTDTQYF.

This clone was seen just once. The chain joins TRBV13 to TRBJ2-7; 12 bases map to TRBD2. With V trimmed by 5 bases and J by 3 bases, 5 bases remained unmatched. Germline CDR1 PRHDT, CDR2 FYEKMQ (reference sequence). The length of the CDR3 is 15 residues. For the CDR3, the DNA is TGTGCCAGCAGCCTCTGGACTAGCGGGAACTACGAGCAGTACTTC. Amino acids: CASSLWTSGNYEQYF. Drawing the rest from reference TRBV13 and TRBJ2-7, the complete variable domain is AAGVIQSPRHLIKEKRETATLKCYPIPRHDTVYWYQQGPGQDPQFLISFYEKMQSDKGSIPDRFSAQQFSDYHSELNMSSLELGDSALYFCASSLWTSGNYEQYFGPGTRLTVT.

The J gene is TRBJ1-1, the V gene TRBV2; 11 bases agree with TRBD1. Germline CDR1 SNHLY, CDR2 FYNNEI. The CDR3 loop spans 14 amino acids. V was clipped by 4 bases and J by 11 bases; unmatched bases: 9. As DNA, the CDR3 is TGTGCCAGCAGTGTGCTACCGGGACAGGGGGTGGCTTTCTTT. It encodes CASSVLPGQGVAFF.

The chain has TRBV24-1 and TRBJ2-5; D gene uncertain. The germline V gene has CDR1 KGHDR and CDR2 SFDVKD. The V and J ends lost 9 bases and 7 bases respectively, with 11 bases between them. There are 11 residues in the CDR3. The CDR3 DNA reads as TGTGCCACCGGTACGGAGTGGACCCAGTACTTC. It yields the protein CATGTEWTQYF.

This chain connects TRBV6-5 to TRBJ1-5; 7 bases match TRBD1. CDR1 MNHEY and CDR2 SVGAGI come from the germline V gene. Unmatched junction bases numbered 8, after V lost 6 bases and J lost 3 bases. CDR3 size: 15 residues. In DNA form, the CDR3 reads TGTGCCAGCAGGCCGATGGGACAGCTCAATCAGCCCCAGCATTTT. It is translated as CASRPMGQLNQPQHF.

The CDR3 here is CASSHTGAGELFF. The DNA of the CDR3 is TGTGCCAGCAGCCACACAGGGGCCGGGGAGCTGTTTTTT. The rearrangement uses TRBV3-1 (or the pseudogene TRBV3-2) and TRBJ2-2, with TRBD1 matching over 7 bases. V gave up 3 bases and J gave up 6 bases; unmatched junction bases: 1. Germline CDR1 is LGHDT and CDR2 is YNNKEL (reference sequence). The CDR3 consists of 13 residues.

The gene calls are TRBV4-1 and TRBJ2-3; 9 bases line up with TRBD2. The germline V gene has CDR1 MGHRA and CDR2 YSYEKL. V lost 4 bases and J lost 3; bases outside the gene matches: 8. This CDR3 is built from 16 residues. CDR3 region: CASSLFSGSVTDTQYF. The CDR3 nucleotides are TGCGCCAGCAGCCTTTTTAGCGGGAGTGTTACAGATACGCAGTATTTT.

The chain combines TRBV6-4 with TRBJ1-4; 9 bases are shared with TRBD1. Germline CDR1 MRHNA, CDR2 SNTAGT. The ends lost 6 bases at V and 8 bases at J; junction bases unmatched: 10. This CDR3 region has 15 residues. The CDR3 bases are TGTGCCAGCAGCCGAAACACAGGGGGCGGAGAAAAACTGTTTTTT. This encodes CASSRNTGGGEKLFF.

The rearrangement joins TRBV5-1 to TRBJ2-3, with 9 bases lining up with TRBD2. The J segment lost 0 bases and the V segment lost 7 bases, leaving 9 bases of the junction unmatched. The CDR3 extends over 16 amino acids. In germline, CDR1 is SGHRS, CDR2 YFSETQ. CDR3 region: CASGQSAGGSTDTQYF. The DNA for the CDR3 is TGCGCCAGCGGGCAATCGGCGGGAGGGAGCACAGATACGCAGTATTTT.